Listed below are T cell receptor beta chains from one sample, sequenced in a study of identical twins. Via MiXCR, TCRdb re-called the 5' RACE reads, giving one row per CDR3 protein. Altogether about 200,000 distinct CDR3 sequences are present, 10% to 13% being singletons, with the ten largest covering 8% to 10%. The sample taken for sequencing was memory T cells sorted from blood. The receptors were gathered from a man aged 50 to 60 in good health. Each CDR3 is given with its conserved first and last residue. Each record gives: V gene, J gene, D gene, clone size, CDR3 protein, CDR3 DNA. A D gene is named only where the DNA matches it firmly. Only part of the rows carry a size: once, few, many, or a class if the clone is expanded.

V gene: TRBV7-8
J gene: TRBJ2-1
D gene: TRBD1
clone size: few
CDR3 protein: CASSLDGTGTNEQFF
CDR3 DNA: TGTGCCAGCAGCTTAGATGGGACAGGTACAAATGAGCAGTTCTTC

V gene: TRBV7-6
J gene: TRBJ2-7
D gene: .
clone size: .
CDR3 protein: CASSSLSSTGTTSNNYEQYF
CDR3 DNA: TGTGCCAGCAGCTCCCTCAGTAGCACGGGGACAACGAGTAACAACTACGAGCAGTACTTC

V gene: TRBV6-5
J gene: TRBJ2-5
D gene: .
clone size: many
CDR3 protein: CASSKTRETQYF
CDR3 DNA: TGTGCCAGCAGTAAAACCAGGGAGACCCAGTACTTC

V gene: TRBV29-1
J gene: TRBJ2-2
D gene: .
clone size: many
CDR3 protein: CSVRGHSNTGELFF
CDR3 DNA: TGCAGCGTCCGCGGACACTCGAACACCGGGGAGCTGTTTTTT

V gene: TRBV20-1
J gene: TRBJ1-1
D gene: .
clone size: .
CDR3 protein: CSARERGNTEAFF
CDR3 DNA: TGCAGTGCTAGAGAACGGGGGAACACTGAAGCTTTCTTT

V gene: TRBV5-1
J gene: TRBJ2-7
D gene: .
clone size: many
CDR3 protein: CASSPGGTSYEQYF
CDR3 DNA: TGCGCCAGCAGCCCAGGGGGGACTTCCTACGAGCAGTACTTC

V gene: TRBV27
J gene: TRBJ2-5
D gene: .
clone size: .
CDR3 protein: CASSPSLAPQETQYF
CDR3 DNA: TGTGCCAGCAGTCCCTCACTAGCACCCCAAGAGACCCAGTACTTC

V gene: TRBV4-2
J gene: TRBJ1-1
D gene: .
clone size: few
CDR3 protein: CASSHGYDLGTEAFF
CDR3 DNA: TGTGCCAGCAGCCACGGCTACGATCTGGGGACTGAAGCTTTCTTT

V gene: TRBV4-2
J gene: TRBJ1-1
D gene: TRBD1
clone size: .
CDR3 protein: CASSQDRDRANTEAFF
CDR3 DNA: TGTGCCAGCAGCCAAGATCGCGACAGGGCGAACACTGAAGCTTTCTTT

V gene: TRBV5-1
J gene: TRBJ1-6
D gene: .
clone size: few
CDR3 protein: CASSPIGGLYNSPLHF
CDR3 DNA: TGCGCCAGCAGCCCGATCGGGGGATTGTATAATTCACCCCTCCACTTT

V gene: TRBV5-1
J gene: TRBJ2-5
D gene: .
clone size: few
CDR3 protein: CASSLGGLGETQYF
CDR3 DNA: TGCGCCAGCAGCTTGGGCGGGTTGGGAGAGACCCAGTACTTC

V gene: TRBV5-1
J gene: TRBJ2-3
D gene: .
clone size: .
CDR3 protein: CASSWTVTDTQYF
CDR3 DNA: TGCGCCAGCAGCTGGACAGTCACAGATACGCAGTATTTT

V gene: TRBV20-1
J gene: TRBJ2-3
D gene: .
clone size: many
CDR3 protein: CSATLGPSTDTQYF
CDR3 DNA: TGCAGTGCCACATTAGGCCCCAGCACAGATACGCAGTATTTT

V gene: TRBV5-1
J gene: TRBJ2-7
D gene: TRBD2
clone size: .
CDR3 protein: CASSLNSGGTYEQYF
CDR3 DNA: TGCGCCAGCAGCTTGAACAGCGGGGGAACCTACGAGCAGTACTTC

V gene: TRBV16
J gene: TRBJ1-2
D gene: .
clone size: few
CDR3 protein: CASSLHRDYGYTF
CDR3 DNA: TGTGCCAGCAGCCTTCACAGGGACTATGGCTACACCTTC

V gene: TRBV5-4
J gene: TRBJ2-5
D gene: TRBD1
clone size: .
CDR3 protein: CASSRTGDETQYF
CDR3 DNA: TGTGCCAGCAGCCGGACAGGGGACGAGACCCAGTACTTC

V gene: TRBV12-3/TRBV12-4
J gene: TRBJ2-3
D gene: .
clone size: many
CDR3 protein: CASSLSGPRLDTQYF
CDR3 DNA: TGTGCCAGCAGCCTGTCCGGCCCCCGATTGGATACGCAGTATTTT

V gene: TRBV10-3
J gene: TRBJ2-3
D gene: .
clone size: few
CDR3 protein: CAISETGGGDTQYF
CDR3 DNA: TGTGCCATCAGTGAAACAGGAGGGGGGGATACGCAGTATTTT

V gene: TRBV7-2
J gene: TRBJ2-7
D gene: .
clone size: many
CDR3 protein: CASSLDGLRGYF
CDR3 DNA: TGTGCCAGCAGCTTAGATGGGTTAAGAGGGTACTTC

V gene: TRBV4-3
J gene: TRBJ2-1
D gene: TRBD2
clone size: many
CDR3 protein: CASSQAYPGTSGYNEQFF
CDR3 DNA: TGCGCCAGCAGCCAAGCGTACCCCGGGACTAGCGGATACAATGAGCAGTTCTTC

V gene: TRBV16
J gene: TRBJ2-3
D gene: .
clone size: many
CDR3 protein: CASSQQGGDTQYF
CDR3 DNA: TGTGCCAGCAGCCAACAAGGGGGAGATACGCAGTATTTT

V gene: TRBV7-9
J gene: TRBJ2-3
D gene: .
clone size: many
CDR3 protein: CASSTGMDTQYF
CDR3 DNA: TGTGCCAGCAGCACTGGTATGGATACGCAGTATTTT

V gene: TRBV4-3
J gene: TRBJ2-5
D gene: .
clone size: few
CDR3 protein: CASSQGYAGMVSGTQYF
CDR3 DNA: TGCGCCAGCAGCCAAGGCTATGCGGGAATGGTCTCAGGGACCCAGTACTTC

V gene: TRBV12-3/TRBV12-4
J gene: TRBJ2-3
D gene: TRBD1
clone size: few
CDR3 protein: CASSRGQGSTDTQYF
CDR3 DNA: TGTGCCAGCAGTAGGGGACAGGGGAGCACAGATACGCAGTATTTT

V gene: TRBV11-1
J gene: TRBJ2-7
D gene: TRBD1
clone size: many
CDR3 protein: CASSRSRAWTGGHYEQYF
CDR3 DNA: TGTGCCAGCAGCCGGAGCCGAGCCTGGACAGGGGGCCACTACGAGCAGTACTTC

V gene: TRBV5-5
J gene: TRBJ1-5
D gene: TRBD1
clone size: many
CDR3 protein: CASSLGQGISNQPQHF
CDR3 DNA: TGTGCCAGCAGCCTCGGACAGGGGATCAGCAATCAGCCCCAGCATTTT

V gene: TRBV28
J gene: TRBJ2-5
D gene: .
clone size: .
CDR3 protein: CASSLSPGWGAETQYF
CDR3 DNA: TGTGCCAGCAGTTTATCCCCAGGGTGGGGCGCGGAGACCCAGTACTTC

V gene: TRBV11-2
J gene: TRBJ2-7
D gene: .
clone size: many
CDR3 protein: CASSPAEPSKYF
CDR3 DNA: TGTGCCAGCAGCCCTGCTGAACCTAGCAAGTACTTC

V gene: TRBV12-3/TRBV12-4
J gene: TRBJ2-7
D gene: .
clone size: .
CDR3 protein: CASRGPSYEQYF
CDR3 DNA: TGTGCCAGCAGGGGGCCTTCCTACGAGCAGTACTTC

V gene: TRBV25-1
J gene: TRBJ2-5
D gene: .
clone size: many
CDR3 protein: CASSESDYQETQYF
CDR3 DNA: TGTGCCAGCAGTGAATCCGATTACCAAGAGACCCAGTACTTC

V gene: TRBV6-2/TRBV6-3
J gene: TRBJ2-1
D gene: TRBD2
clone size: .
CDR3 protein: CASSRASGGLLRGYNEQFF
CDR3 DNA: TGTGCCAGCAGTAGGGCTAGCGGGGGCCTTCTAAGGGGGTACAATGAGCAGTTCTTC

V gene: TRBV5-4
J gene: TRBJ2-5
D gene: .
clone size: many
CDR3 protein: CASGGQETQYF
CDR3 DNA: TGTGCCAGCGGGGGTCAGGAGACCCAGTACTTC

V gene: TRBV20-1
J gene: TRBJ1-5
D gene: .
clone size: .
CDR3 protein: CSARADGNQPQHF
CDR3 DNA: TGCAGTGCTAGAGCTGACGGCAATCAGCCCCAGCATTTT

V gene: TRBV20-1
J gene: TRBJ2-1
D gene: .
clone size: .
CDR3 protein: CSARDKTRQFF
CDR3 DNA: TGCAGTGCTAGAGATAAGACCCGGCAGTTCTTC

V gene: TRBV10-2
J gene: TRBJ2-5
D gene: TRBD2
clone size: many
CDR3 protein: CASSAVASGKETQYF
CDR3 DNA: TGCGCCAGCAGTGCGGTGGCTAGCGGGAAAGAGACCCAGTACTTC

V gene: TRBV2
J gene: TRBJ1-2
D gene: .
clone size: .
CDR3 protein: CASSEEEIRGYTF
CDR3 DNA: TGTGCCAGCAGTGAAGAGGAGATCAGGGGCTACACCTTC

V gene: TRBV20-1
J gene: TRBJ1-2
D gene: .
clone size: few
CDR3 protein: CSARDSRGPRGYTF
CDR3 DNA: TGCAGTGCTAGAGATTCACGGGGACCTAGAGGCTACACCTTC

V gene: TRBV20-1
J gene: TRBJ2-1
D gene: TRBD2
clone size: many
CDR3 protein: CSAATGLLNNEQFF
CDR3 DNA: TGCAGTGCTGCCACGGGACTACTTAACAATGAGCAGTTCTTC

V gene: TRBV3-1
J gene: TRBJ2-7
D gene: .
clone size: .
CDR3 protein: CASSQGNMGEQYF
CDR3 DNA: TGTGCCAGCAGCCAAGGAAATATGGGCGAGCAGTACTTC

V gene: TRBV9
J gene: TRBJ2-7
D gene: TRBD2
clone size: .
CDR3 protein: CASGALGAGSSEQYF
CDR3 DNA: TGTGCCAGCGGGGCCCTTGGAGCGGGAAGTAGCGAGCAGTACTTC

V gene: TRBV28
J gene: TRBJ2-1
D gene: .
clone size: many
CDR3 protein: CASSSLGGGTPYNEQFF
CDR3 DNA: TGTGCCAGCAGTTCTTTGGGAGGCGGGACCCCCTACAATGAGCAGTTCTTC

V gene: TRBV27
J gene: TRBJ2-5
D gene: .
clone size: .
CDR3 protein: CASKGLQETQYF
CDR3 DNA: TGTGCCAGCAAAGGACTCCAAGAGACCCAGTACTTC

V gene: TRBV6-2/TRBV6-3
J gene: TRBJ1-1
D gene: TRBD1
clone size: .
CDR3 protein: CASSYPTGGPNTEAFF
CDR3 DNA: TGTGCCAGCAGTTACCCTACAGGGGGTCCGAACACTGAAGCTTTCTTT

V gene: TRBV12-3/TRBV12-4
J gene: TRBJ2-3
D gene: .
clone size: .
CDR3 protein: CASRVFGGTSTDTQYF
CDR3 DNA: TGTGCCAGCAGGGTCTTCGGGGGTACCTCCACAGATACGCAGTATTTT

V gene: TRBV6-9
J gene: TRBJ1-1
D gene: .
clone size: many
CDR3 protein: CASRDDVSAEAFF
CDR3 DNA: TGTGCCAGCAGAGATGATGTGTCGGCTGAAGCTTTCTTT

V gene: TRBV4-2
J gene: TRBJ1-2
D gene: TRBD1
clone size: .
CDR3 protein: CASSPRTGDYGYTF
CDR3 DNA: TGTGCCAGCAGCCCAAGGACAGGCGACTATGGCTACACCTTC

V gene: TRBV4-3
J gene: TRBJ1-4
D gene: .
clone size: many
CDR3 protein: CASSQASRSGEKLFF
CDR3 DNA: TGCGCCAGCAGCCAAGCGTCCCGATCAGGTGAAAAACTGTTTTTT

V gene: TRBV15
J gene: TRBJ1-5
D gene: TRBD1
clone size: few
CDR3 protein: CATSRGGNRGNQPQHF
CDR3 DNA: TGTGCCACCAGCAGAGGAGGGAACAGGGGGAATCAGCCCCAGCATTTT

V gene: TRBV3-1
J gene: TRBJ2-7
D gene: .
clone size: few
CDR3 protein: CASSPPGGEQYF
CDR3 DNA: TGTGCCAGCAGCCCCCCCGGCGGCGAGCAGTACTTC

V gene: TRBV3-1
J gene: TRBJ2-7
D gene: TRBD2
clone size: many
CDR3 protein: CASSQIKAGTEQYF
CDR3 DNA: TGTGCCAGCAGCCAGATCAAAGCGGGGACCGAGCAGTACTTC

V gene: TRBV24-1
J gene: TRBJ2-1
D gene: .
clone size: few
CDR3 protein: CATSDSGLSSYNEQFF
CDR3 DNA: TGTGCCACCAGTGATTCGGGACTGAGCTCCTACAATGAGCAGTTCTTC

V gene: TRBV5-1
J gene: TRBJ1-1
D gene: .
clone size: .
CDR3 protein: CASTPGGLNTEAFF
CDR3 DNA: TGCGCCAGCACCCCTGGGGGTTTGAACACTGAAGCTTTCTTT